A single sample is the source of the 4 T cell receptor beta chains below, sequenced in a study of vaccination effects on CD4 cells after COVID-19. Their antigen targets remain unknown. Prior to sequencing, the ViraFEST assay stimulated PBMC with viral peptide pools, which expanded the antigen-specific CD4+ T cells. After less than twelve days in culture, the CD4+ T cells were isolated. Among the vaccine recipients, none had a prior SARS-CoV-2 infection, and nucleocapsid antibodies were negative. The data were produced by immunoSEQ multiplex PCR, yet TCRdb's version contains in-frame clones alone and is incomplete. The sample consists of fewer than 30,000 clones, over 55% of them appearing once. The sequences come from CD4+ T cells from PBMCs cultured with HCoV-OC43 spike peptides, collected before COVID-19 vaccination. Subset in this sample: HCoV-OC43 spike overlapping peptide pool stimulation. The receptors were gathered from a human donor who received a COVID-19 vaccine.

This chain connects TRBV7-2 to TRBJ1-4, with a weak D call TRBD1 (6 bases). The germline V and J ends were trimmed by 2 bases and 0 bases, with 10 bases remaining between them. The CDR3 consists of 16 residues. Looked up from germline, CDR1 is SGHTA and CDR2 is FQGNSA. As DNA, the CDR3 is TGTGCCAGCAGCTTATTGGGGGGCTCAACTAATGAAAAACTGTTTTTT. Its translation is CASSLLGGSTNEKLFF.

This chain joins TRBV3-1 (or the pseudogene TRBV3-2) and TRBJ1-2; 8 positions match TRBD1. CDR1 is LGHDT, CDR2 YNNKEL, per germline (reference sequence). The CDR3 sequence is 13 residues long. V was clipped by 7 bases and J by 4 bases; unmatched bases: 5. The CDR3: CASTGGSVYGYTF. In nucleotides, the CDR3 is TGTGCCAGCACAGGGGGCTCGGTCTATGGCTACACCTTC.

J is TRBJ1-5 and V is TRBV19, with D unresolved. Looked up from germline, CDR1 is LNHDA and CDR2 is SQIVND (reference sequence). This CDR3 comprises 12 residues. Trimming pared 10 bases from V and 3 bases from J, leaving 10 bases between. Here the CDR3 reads CATSDLNQPQHF. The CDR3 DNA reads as TGTGCCACCTCCGACCTCAATCAGCCCCAGCATTTT.

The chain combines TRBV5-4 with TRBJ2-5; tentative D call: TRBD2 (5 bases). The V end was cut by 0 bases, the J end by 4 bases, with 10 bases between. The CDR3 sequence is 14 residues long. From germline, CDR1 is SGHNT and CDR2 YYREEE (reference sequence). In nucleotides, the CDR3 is TGTGCCAGCAGCTTGGGGGAGTGGCGAGAGACCCAGTACTTC. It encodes CASSLGEWRETQYF.